This TCR beta chain was identified during a study of beta chain features in type 1 diabetes. This clone was seen more than once but under ten times. All of the isolated RNA was reverse transcribed, so expressed TCRB transcripts were sequenced. Sequenced by immunoSEQ multiplex PCR; TCRdb stores in-frame clones only, minus some. The sample lists fewer than 250,000 clones; 13% to 15% were seen once. The germline V gene has CDR1 SEHNR and CDR2 FQNEAQ (reference sequence). The CDR3 extends over 11 amino acids. V was clipped by 4 bases and J by 5 bases, with 5 bases between them. The chain is built from TRBV7-9 and TRBJ2-5, with D tentatively TRBD1 (5 bases). This TCR came from a middle-aged woman in good health. The specimen sequenced was naive CD4+ T cells from blood. The CDR3 here is CASSYRETQYF. The CDR3, as DNA: TGTGCCAGCAGCTACAGGGAGACCCAGTACTTC.